This record covers a single T cell receptor (beta chain). The antigen remains undetermined. Germline is not matched at one junction end, which may reflect a read error. This sample is part of a study of cytomegalovirus exposure and HLA in healthy donors. General study results and limits: The study designated 164 TCR beta chains cytomegalovirus-associated. The classifier reportedly diagnosed cytomegalovirus status with high sensitivity and specificity. Reportedly, HLA-A and HLA-B alleles of most subjects were accurately predicted from TCR beta.

PCR involved 60 Vbeta and 13 Jbeta primers. The data were produced by immunoSEQ multiplex PCR, yet TCRdb's version contains in-frame clones alone and is incomplete. The sample has 160,000 or so clones, roughly four fifths seen once; the top ten hold around 2.4%. The CDR3 runs to 13 residues. CDR1 and CDR2 from the germline V gene are MDHEN and SYDVKM. The receptor was derived from a female donor in good health and CMV-seronegative. Sample: PBMCs. The chain couples TRBV28 to TRBJ1-5; D is unresolved. CDR3 sequence reads: CASRILRNQRQHF. CDR3 bases: TGTGCCAGCAGGATACTACGGAATCAGCGCCAGCATTTT.